This note documents a single T cell receptor (beta chain) sequence. There are 16 residues in the CDR3. From germline, CDR1 is SGHRS and CDR2 YFSETQ. The V end lost 1 base, the J end lost 0 bases, and 11 bases lay between the germline ends. These data are taken from a study of cytomegalovirus exposure and HLA in healthy donors. The PCR was carried out with 60 Vbeta primers and 13 Jbeta primers. Clones were sequenced by immunoSEQ multiplex PCR, and TCRdb holds only the in-frame ones, with some missing. The data show around 95,000 clones, 78% seen once. The TCR originated in a woman aged 40 to 55 in good health and CMV-seropositive. The V gene is TRBV5-1, the J gene TRBJ2-1, with a possible D match to TRBD2 (5 bases). Sample: PBMCs. The CDR3 protein is CASSLSTGNSYNEQFF. The CDR3 DNA reads as TGCGCCAGCAGCTTGAGTACCGGGAACTCCTACAATGAGCAGTTCTTC. Full variable domain (remainder filled in from reference TRBV5-1 and TRBJ2-1): KAGVTQTPRYLIKTRGQQVTLSCSPISGHRSVSWYQQTPGQGLQFLFEYFSETQRNKGNFPGRFSGRQFSNSRSEMNVSTLELGDSALYLCASSLSTGNSYNEQFFGPGTRLTVL.